One and the same sample provided the 7 T cell receptor beta chains below, sequenced in a study of blood T cell repertoires in COVID-19. The protocol was immunoSEQ multiplex PCR, while the TCRdb copy is restricted to in-frame clones and leaves out a portion. The sample holds roughly 150,000 clones; approximately 91% are singletons and the top ten take about 2%. The sequencing sample was made of peripheral blood. These receptors were taken from a man aged 18-30 years with acute or convalescent COVID-19.

The chain couples TRBV5-1 to TRBJ1-1, with 11 bases matching TRBD1. Germline V gives CDR1 SGHRS, CDR2 YFSETQ. This CDR3 has 17 residues. V was clipped by 8 bases and J by 1 base; unmatched bases: 13. The CDR3 region is CASLRGTGGRGNTEAFF. In DNA form, the CDR3 reads TGCGCCAGTCTAAGAGGGACAGGGGGACGGGGGAACACTGAAGCTTTCTTT.

To note about this clone: A junction end diverges from the germline sequence, so it may reflect a read error. V usage is TRBV7-9 and J usage is TRBJ1-4, with D possibly being TRBD1 (5 bases). Germline CDR1 and CDR2: SEHNR and FQNEAQ (reference sequence). The CDR3 has 14 amino acids. The CDR3 spells CASSPRQSYEKPDF. CDR3 DNA sequence: TGTGCCAGCAGCCCACGACAGTCCTATGAAAAACCGGATTTT.

This clone was seen a single time. The chain recombines TRBV6-5 with TRBJ1-1; 10 bases agree with TRBD1. Trimming cost V 2 bases and J 4 bases; bases outside gene matches: 4. Germline V gene lookup returns CDR1 MNHEY and CDR2 SVGAGI. The CDR3 loop spans 15 amino acids. As DNA, the CDR3 is TGTGCCAGCAGTTACCTGGGGGACAGGGGCACTGAAGCTTTCTTT. It translates to CASSYLGDRGTEAFF.

V and J are TRBV6-5 and TRBJ2-7; 9 bases align to TRBD1. V was clipped by 2 bases and J by 8 bases; unmatched bases: 10. CDR3 size: 15 residues. Germline CDR1 reads MNHEY; CDR2 reads SVGAGI. CDR3 in DNA: TGTGCCAGCAGTTACCTTCGGGACAGGGAAATTAAGCAGTACTTC. It codes for CASSYLRDREIKQYF.

The chain has TRBV6-5 and TRBJ1-2, with TRBD1 identical over 8 bases. The CDR3 has 14 amino acids. The germline CDR1 and CDR2 sequences are MNHEY and SVGAGI. V lost 10 bases and J lost 5; bases outside the gene matches: 12. CDR3 sequence: CATSPDRVSYGYTF. CDR3 sequence (DNA): TGTGCCACTTCTCCGGACAGGGTGTCGTATGGCTACACCTTC.

The V and J genes are TRBV4-2 and TRBJ1-3, with 8 bases aligning to TRBD1. V shed 3 bases, J shed 0 bases, and the junction held 7 bases outside the gene matches. The germline gives CDR1 LGHNA, CDR2 YNFKEQ. The CDR3 contains 17 residues. CDR3 amino acids: CASSHLGDRLSGNTIYF. The CDR3 nucleotides read TGTGCCAGCAGCCACCTAGGGGACAGGCTCTCTGGAAACACCATATATTTT.

This rearrangement joins TRBV9 to TRBJ1-6; 9 bases map to TRBD1. The CDR3 consists of 14 residues. Germline V gene sequence: CDR1 SGDLS, CDR2 YYNGEE. V shed 5 bases and J 7 bases; nucleotides not matched to a gene: 4. Here the CDR3 reads CASRGQGFNSPLHF. The DNA for the CDR3 is TGTGCCAGCAGGGGACAGGGTTTCAATTCACCCCTCCACTTT.